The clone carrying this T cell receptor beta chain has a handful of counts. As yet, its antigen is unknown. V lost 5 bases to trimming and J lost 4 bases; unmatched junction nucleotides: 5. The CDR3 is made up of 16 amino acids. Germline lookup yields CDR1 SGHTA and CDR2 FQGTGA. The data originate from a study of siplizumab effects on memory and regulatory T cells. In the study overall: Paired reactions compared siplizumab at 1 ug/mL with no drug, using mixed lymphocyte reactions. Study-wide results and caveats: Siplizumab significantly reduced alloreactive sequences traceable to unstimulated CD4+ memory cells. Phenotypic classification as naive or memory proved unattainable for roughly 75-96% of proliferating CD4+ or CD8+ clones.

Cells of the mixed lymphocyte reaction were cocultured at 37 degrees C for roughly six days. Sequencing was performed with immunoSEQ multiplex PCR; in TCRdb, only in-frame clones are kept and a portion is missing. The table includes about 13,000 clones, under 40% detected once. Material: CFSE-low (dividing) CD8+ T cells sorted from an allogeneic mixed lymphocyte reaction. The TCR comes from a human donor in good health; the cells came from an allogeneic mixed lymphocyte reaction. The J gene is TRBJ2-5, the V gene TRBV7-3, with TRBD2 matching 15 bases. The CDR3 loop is CASSPGLAGGRETQYF. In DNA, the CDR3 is TGTGCCAGCAGCCCTGGACTAGCGGGGGGGCGAGAGACCCAGTACTTC.